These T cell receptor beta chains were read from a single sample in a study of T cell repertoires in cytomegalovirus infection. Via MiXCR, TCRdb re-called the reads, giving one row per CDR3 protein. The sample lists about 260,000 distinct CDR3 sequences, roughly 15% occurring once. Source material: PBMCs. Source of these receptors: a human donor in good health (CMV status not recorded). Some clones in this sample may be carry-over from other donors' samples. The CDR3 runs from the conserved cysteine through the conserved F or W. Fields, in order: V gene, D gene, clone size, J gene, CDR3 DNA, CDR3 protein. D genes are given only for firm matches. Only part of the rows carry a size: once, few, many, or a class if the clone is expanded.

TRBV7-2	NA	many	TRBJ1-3	TGTGCCAGCAGCTTAGGAGGAGGTGGAAACACCATATATTTT	CASSLGGGGNTIYF
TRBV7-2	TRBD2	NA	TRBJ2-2	TGTGCCAGCAGCTTACTAGCGGGAGGTTTAGCCGGGGAGCTGTTTTTT	CASSLLAGGLAGELFF
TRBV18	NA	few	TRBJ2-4	TGTGCCAGCTCACCGGCGCAGAGAGCCAAAAACATTCAGTACTTC	CASSPAQRAKNIQYF
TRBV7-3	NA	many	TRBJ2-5	TGTGCCAGCAGCTTAGGGACTGCTGGCGGTGAGACCCAGTACTTC	CASSLGTAGGETQYF
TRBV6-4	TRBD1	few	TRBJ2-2	TGTGCCAGCAGTGTACAGGGGGCTACCGGGGAGCTGTTTTTT	CASSVQGATGELFF
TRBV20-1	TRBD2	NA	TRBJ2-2	TGCAGTGCTAGAGATTTACGGGCGGGAGGGCCAACCGGGGAGCTGTTTTTT	CSARDLRAGGPTGELFF
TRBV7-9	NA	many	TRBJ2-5	TGTGCCAGCAGCTTAGCGACGGAGACCCAGTACTTC	CASSLATETQYF
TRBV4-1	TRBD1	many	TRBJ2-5	TGCGCCAGCAGCCAGACAGGGGGCATCCAGACCCAGTACTTC	CASSQTGGIQTQYF
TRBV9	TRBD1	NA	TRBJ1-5	TGTGCCAGCGGAAAGGGGGCGATGGCTAATCAGCCCCAGCATTTT	CASGKGAMANQPQHF
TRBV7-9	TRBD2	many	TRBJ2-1	TGTGCCAGCAGCTTAGCGACTAGCGGGAGAGGGGGTGAGCAGTTCTTC	CASSLATSGRGGEQFF
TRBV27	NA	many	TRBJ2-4	TGTGCCAGCAGTTTATCCTGGGGGGCGCCGGCCAAAAACATTCAGTACTTC	CASSLSWGAPAKNIQYF
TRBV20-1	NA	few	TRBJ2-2	TGCAGTGCAAGAACGGGGAACACCGGGGAGCTGTTTTTT	CSARTGNTGELFF
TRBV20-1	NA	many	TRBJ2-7	TGCAGTGCTAGTCTCTCGGGCAGTTTCTCCTACGAGCAGTACTTC	CSASLSGSFSYEQYF
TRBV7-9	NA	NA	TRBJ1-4	TGTGCCAGCAGCTTCTATGAGCAAGGTCTGGCCGATGATGAAAAACTGTTTTTT	CASSFYEQGLADDEKLFF
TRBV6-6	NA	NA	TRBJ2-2	TGTGCCAGCAGCTACTCGAGGACAGCCACAAACACCGGGGAGCTGTTTTTT	CASSYSRTATNTGELFF
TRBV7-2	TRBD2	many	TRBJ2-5	TGTGCCAGCAGCTCGGGACTAGCGGGGTGGGAGACCCAGTACTTC	CASSSGLAGWETQYF
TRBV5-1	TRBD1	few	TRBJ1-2	TGCGCCAGCAGCTTGACCACAGGGGACTATGGCTACACCTTC	CASSLTTGDYGYTF
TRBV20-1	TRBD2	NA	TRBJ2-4	TGCAGTGCTAGAGATCAGTTCTTGGCGGGGGAAAACATTCAGTACTTC	CSARDQFLAGENIQYF
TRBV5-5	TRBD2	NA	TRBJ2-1	TGTGCCAGCAGCTTTGTACTAGCGTTTTCCAATGAGCAGTTCTTC	CASSFVLAFSNEQFF
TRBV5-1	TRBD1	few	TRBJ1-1	TGCGCCAGCAGCTTGGGACAGGGTCGCGGTGAAGCTTTCTTT	CASSLGQGRGEAFF
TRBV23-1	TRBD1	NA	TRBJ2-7	TGCGCCAGCAATCGGACAGGGGGCTGCGACGAGCAGTACTTC	CASNRTGGCDEQYF
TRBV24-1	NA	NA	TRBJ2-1	TGTGCCACCAGTACCTCCGGGGGTGAGCAGTTCTTC	CATSTSGGEQFF
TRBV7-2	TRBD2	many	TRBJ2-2	TGTGCCAGCAGCCTAAGGGGTCGCGGGACTAGCGGGACTACCGGGGAGCTGTTTTTT	CASSLRGRGTSGTTGELFF
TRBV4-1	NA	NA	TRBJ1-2	TGCGCCAGCAGCCTGCACCATGGCTACACCTTC	CASSLHHGYTF
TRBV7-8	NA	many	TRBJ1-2	TGTGCCAGCAGCCGAAAGGACAGTTTGAATGGCTACACCTTC	CASSRKDSLNGYTF
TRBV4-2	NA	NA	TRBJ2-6	TGTGCCAGCAGCCAAGTTCAATCCTCGGGGCCTGGGGCCAACGTCCTGACTTTC	CASSQVQSSGPGANVLTF
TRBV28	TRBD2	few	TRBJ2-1	TGTGCCACGGGACTAGCGGGAGACAGGGTTGAGCAGTTCTTC	CATGLAGDRVEQFF
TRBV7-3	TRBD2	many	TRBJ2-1	TGTGCCAGCAGCTTGCGACTAGCGGACGAGCAGTTCTTC	CASSLRLADEQFF
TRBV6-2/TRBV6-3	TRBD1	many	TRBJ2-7	TGTGCCTGCGGACAGGACCTCTACGAGCAGTACTTC	CACGQDLYEQYF
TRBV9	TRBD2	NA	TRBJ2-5	TGTGCCAGCAGCGTAGGTAGCGGGAGCGAGACCCAGTACTTC	CASSVGSGSETQYF
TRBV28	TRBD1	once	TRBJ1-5	TGTGCCAGCAGCCCACTGTTGGGGACAGGGGGCGATCAGCCCCAGCATTTT	CASSPLLGTGGDQPQHF
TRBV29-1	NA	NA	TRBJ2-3	TGCAGCGTTGAAAAGGTGGAACACACAGATACGCAGTATTTT	CSVEKVEHTDTQYF
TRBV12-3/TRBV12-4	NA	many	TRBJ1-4	TGTGCCAGCAGTTTAACGGGAGCCGCGAGGGAAAAACTGTTTTTT	CASSLTGAAREKLFF
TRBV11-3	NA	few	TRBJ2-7	TGTGCCAGCAGCTTAGGGCGGCGGTACAGATACGAGCAGTACTTC	CASSLGRRYRYEQYF
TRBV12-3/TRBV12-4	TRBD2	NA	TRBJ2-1	TGTGCCAGCAGTAACGGACTAGCGGGGACCTACAATGAGCAGTTCTTC	CASSNGLAGTYNEQFF
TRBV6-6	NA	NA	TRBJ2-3	TGTGCCAGCAGTTACAATGTCTTCACAGATACGCAGTATTTT	CASSYNVFTDTQYF
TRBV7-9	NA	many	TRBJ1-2	TGTGCCATCACCAGGGTAATGAGTGGCTACACCTTC	CAITRVMSGYTF
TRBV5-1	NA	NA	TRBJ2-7	TGCGCCAGCAGCATTGTCTCCTACGAGCAGTACTTC	CASSIVSYEQYF
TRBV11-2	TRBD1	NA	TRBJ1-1	TGTGCCAGCAGCCTCCCAACGGACAGGCGGAACACTGAAGCTTTCTTT	CASSLPTDRRNTEAFF
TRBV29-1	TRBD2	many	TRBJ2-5	TGCAGCGTTGGGCCGGGAGGGCCGGGAGAGACCCAGTACTTC	CSVGPGGPGETQYF